Shown below are 11 T cell receptor beta chains from a single sample sequenced in a study of post-analysis software for immune sequencing data. Their antigens are not known. Built from TCR beta cDNA, the libraries had unique molecular identifiers in them. Via MiXCR, TCRdb re-called the PCR reads, giving one row per CDR3 protein. The sample has roughly 600,000 distinct CDR3 sequences; roughly 40% are singletons. Notes on the study in general: Five or six TRBV segments were significantly more frequent in patients than in controls. TRBV5-6, TRBV5-1 and TRBV20-1 were among these segments.

Sequencing was carried out using blood. The origin of the receptors is a girl between 10 and 17 years old with multiple sclerosis.

This clonotype was detected only a few times. The chain recombines TRBV7-2 with TRBJ2-7; perhaps TRBD2 as D (6 bases). Trimming pared 4 bases from V and 4 bases from J, leaving 20 bases between. Germline CDR1 and CDR2: SGHTA and FQGNSA. The CDR3 sequence is 16 residues long. Here the CDR3 reads CASSSGDGSGLYEQYF. The CDR3 DNA sequence: TGTGCCAGCAGCTCGGGGGATGGTAGCGGTTTGTACGAGCAGTACTTC. The full variable domain, completed using reference TRBV7-2 and TRBJ2-7, is GAGVSQSPSNKVTEKGKDVELRCDPISGHTALYWYRQSLGQGLEFLIYFQGNSAPDKSGLPSDRFSAERTGGSVSTLTIQRTQQEDSAVYLCASSSGDGSGLYEQYFGPGTRLTVT.

The chain couples TRBV3-1 to TRBJ2-1; a possible D gene is TRBD1 (6 bases). CDR1 is LGHDT, CDR2 YNNKEL, per germline (reference sequence). The CDR3 covers 17 residues. Trimming shortened V by 4 bases and J by 8 bases, and 24 bases separated the two germline ends. The CDR3 sequence: CASSLIRTGPNPDEQFF. The CDR3 nucleotides read TGTGCCAGCAGCCTCATCAGAACAGGGCCAAATCCGGATGAGCAGTTCTTC.

This clonotype was found a few times. The chain carries TRBV7-2 and TRBJ2-5; tentative D call: TRBD1 (6 bases). The J call could be wrong; TRBJ2-7 is a better fit for the DNA end. The CDR3 extends over 14 amino acids. Germline V gives CDR1 SGHTA, CDR2 FQGNSA. The CDR3 loop reads CASSLSQGTDEQYF. The CDR3 DNA reads as TGTGCCAGCAGCTTATCACAGGGTACTGACGAGCAGTACTTC.

The chain uses TRBV6-6 and TRBJ2-6; D assignment may be TRBD1 or TRBD2 (5 bases each). The CDR3 is 17 residues long. Germline V gene data show CDR1 as MNHNY and CDR2 as SVGAGI (reference sequence). Trimming took 6 bases from V and 0 from J, leaving 15 bases between them. Written as DNA, the CDR3 is TGTGCCAGCAGGACGGGACGCCCAACCTCTGGGGCCAACGTCCTGACTTTC. This translates into CASRTGRPTSGANVLTF.

This clonotype was seen a few times. The rearrangement uses TRBV9 and TRBJ1-6; D is unclear. This CDR3 comprises 14 residues. Trimming cost V 4 bases and J 5 bases, with 10 bases left between them. CDR1 and CDR2 from the germline V gene are SGDLS and YYNGEE. The chain's CDR3 is CASSPGRDNSPLHF. CDR3 DNA: TGTGCCAGCAGCCCTGGACGGGATAATTCACCCCTCCACTTT.

This chain connects TRBV29-1 to TRBJ1-3; the D gene is possibly TRBD1 (5 bases). Germline assignment: CDR1 SQVTM and CDR2 ANQGSEA. This CDR3 is 13 amino acids long. V lost 5 bases and J 0 bases, leaving 8 bases between the germline ends. The CDR3 region is CSVQGVSGNTIYF. The CDR3, as DNA: TGCAGCGTTCAAGGGGTCTCTGGAAACACCATATATTTT. Looking up the rest from reference TRBV29-1 and TRBJ1-3 gives the full variable domain: SAVISQKPSRDICQRGTSLTIQCQVDSQVTMMFWYRQQPGQSLTLIATANQGSEATYESGFVIDKFPISRPNLTFSTLTVSNMSPEDSSIYLCSVQGVSGNTIYFGEGSWLTVV.

A few counts support this clonotype. The chain recombines TRBV5-4 with TRBJ1-4; tentative D call: TRBD1 (6 bases). The CDR3 totals 15 residues. The germline CDR1 and CDR2 sequences are SGHNT and YYREEE (reference sequence). V was trimmed by 0 bases and J by 8 bases, leaving 14 bases between them. CDR3 in DNA: TGTGCCAGCAGCTTGGTTATGGGGGGCAGAGAAAAACTGTTTTTT. It translates to CASSLVMGGREKLFF.

This clonotype was seen more than once but under ten times. The chain is built from TRBV7-2 and TRBJ1-2; 7 positions agree with TRBD1. This CDR3 comprises 17 residues. The ends lost 1 base at V and 4 bases at J; junction bases unmatched: 12. Per the germline V gene, CDR1 is SGHTA and CDR2 is FQGNSA. CDR3 in amino acids: CASSLESSGQPFYGYTF. As DNA, the CDR3 is TGTGCCAGCAGCTTAGAGAGCTCGGGACAGCCCTTCTATGGCTACACCTTC.

This clonotype turned up a few times. The chain has TRBV12-3 or TRBV12-4 and TRBJ2-1; the D gene could be TRBD1 or TRBD2 (5 bases each). V gave up 6 bases and J gave up 2 bases, with 8 bases separating them. The CDR3 runs 13 residues. CDR3 sequence: CASRGTAYNEQFF. The CDR3 coding sequence is TGTGCCAGCAGGGGGACCGCCTACAATGAGCAGTTCTTC.

The chain employs TRBV7-2 and TRBJ1-5; D is uncertain. Per the germline V gene, CDR1 is SGHTA and CDR2 is FQGNSA. This CDR3 region has 14 residues. V was pared by 1 base and J by 3 bases, with 7 bases between. Here the CDR3 reads CASSLDRFNQPQHF. The DNA for the CDR3 is TGTGCCAGCAGCTTAGACAGATTCAATCAGCCCCAGCATTTT.

This rearrangement joins TRBV29-1 to TRBJ2-5; possible D gene TRBD2, 5 bases. V shed 4 bases and J shed 5 bases, with 11 bases lying between them. The CDR3 has 12 residues. CDR1 is SQVTM and CDR2 is ANQGSEA in the germline V gene. The chain's CDR3 is CSVVFRGETQYF. As DNA, the CDR3 is TGCAGCGTTGTGTTCCGAGGGGAGACCCAGTACTTC.